This TCR beta chain was recovered during a study of cytomegalovirus exposure and HLA in healthy donors. Study conclusions and caveats: Listed as cytomegalovirus-associated were 150 to 200 TCR beta chains. A later analysis linked a missense DCLRE1C variant to TCR beta V- and J-gene trimming. Productive status was seen about 90% or about 30% of the time for most TCR beta V segments in an earlier analysis. From TCR beta sequences, most subjects' HLA-A and HLA-B alleles were reportedly predicted accurately.

The CDR3 spans 14 residues. Looked up from germline, CDR1 is SGHAT and CDR2 is FQNNGV. With 4 bases removed from V and 0 bases from J, the gap between germline ends came to 7 bases. Primers: 60 Vbeta forward and 13 Jbeta reverse. Sequencing used immunoSEQ multiplex PCR; TCRdb keeps in-frame clones, though not all of them. Found here are about 98,000 clones, 60% to 85% of them singletons; the top ten hold 16%. A remark on this clone: Antigen: not known.

This receptor was obtained from a man in his fifties or sixties in good health and CMV-seropositive. J is TRBJ1-3 and V is TRBV11-2, with D uncertain. Material for sequencing was PBMCs. CDR3 in amino acids: CASSWAGSGNTIYF. The CDR3 DNA reads as TGTGCCAGCAGCTGGGCCGGCTCTGGAAACACCATATATTTT.